This passage covers 16 T cell receptor beta chains from one sample sequenced in a study of T-cell reconstitution after alpha-beta-depleted transplantation in children listed by TCRdb under 2016. The sample's treatment or condition label, in plain terms: allogeneic hematopoietic cell transplantation with graft depleted of TCRalphabeta T cells and CD19 B cells. Library preparation was by PCR. TCRdb names Illumina HiSeq 2500 as the instrument used. TCR library preparation used molecular barcoding, with unique molecular identifiers applied to normalize quantification of the TCRbeta repertoire. Using fastp trimming at Q25 and MiXCR clonotype assembly, TCRdb reanalyzed the public sequencing data and kept in-frame beta chains. CDR3 protein sequences are deduplicated, and each keeps its most common genes and DNA. This sample holds around 580,000 distinct CDR3 sequences; 27% were observed only once. In total, the top ten clones hold approximately 33% of the sample.

The sample consisted of PBMCs, taken before TCRalphabeta/CD19-depleted stem cell transplant. The origin of the receptors is a boy younger than two with Wiskott-Aldrich syndrome, due to receive a stem cell transplant.

This clonotype was observed a few times. CDR3 in amino acids: CSASWTGRTDTQYF. In nucleotides, the CDR3 is TGCAGTGCTAGTTGGACAGGGAGGACAGATACGCAGTATTTT. The chain has TRBV20-1 and TRBJ2-3, with 8 bases identical to TRBD1. The CDR3 runs to 14 residues. Trimming took 3 bases from V and 3 from J; bases not matched to a gene: 5. Germline loops: CDR1 DFQATT, CDR2 SNEGSKA (reference sequence).

This clonotype was counted between two and nine times. The chain is built from TRBV10-3 and TRBJ2-7; D gene unclear. V was cut by 7 bases and J by 6 bases, with 16 bases left in between. The CDR3 contains 13 residues. From germline, CDR1 is ENHRY and CDR2 SYGVKD. CDR3 sequence reads: CAITAEVGLEQYF. The CDR3 nucleotides read TGTGCCATCACTGCGGAAGTCGGCCTCGAGCAGTACTTC.

The chain uses TRBV5-1 and TRBJ2-3; TRBD2 is a possible D gene (5 bases). The CDR3 totals 16 residues. Germline values: CDR1 SGHRS, CDR2 YFSETQ. V was shortened by 2 bases and J by 3 bases, with 16 bases between the two germline ends. CDR3 bases: TGCGCCAGCAGCTTATCCGGGAAAAAGGGAACAGATACGCAGTATTTT. This translates into CASSLSGKKGTDTQYF.

The chain carries TRBV6-1 and TRBJ2-7; 14 positions match TRBD2. This CDR3 has 17 amino acids. V was pared by 6 bases and J by 4 bases, with 11 bases of the junction left unmatched. Germline assignment: CDR1 MNHNS and CDR2 SASEGT. The CDR3 DNA follows: TGTGCCAGCAGCCACATACCGAGGACTAGCGGGGGGTACGAGCAGTACTTC. This sequence encodes CASSHIPRTSGGYEQYF.

The gene calls are TRBV21-1 and TRBJ2-1; the table calls TRBD2, which could not be checked here. TRBV21-1 is reported as a pseudogene. There are 14 residues in the CDR3. The CDR3 bases are TGTGCCAGCAGCTCGGCTAGCGGGAGGGCCGAAGAGTTCTTC. It is translated as CASSSASGRAEEFF.

The rearrangement uses TRBV20-1 and TRBJ2-5; D ambiguous. The CDR3 runs to 12 residues. CDR1 and CDR2 (germline): DFQATT, SNEGSKA (reference sequence). V lost 6 bases and J 1 base, leaving 9 bases between the germline ends. The CDR3 sequence is CSALVAQETQYF. CDR3 nucleotides: TGCAGTGCCCTGGTGGCCCAAGAGACCCAGTACTTC.

V is TRBV5-1 and J is TRBJ2-1, with TRBD2 matching 12 bases. V gave up 7 bases and J gave up 8 bases; unmatched junction bases: 10. Germline V gene data show CDR1 as SGHRS and CDR2 as YFSETQ. There are 15 residues in the CDR3. This chain's CDR3 is CASGILAGGPHEQFF. The CDR3 DNA follows: TGCGCCAGCGGAATCCTAGCGGGAGGGCCCCATGAGCAGTTCTTC. Supplemented by reference TRBV5-1 and TRBJ2-1, the full variable domain reads KAGVTQTPRYLIKTRGQQVTLSCSPISGHRSVSWYQQTPGQGLQFLFEYFSETQRNKGNFPGRFSGRQFSNSRSEMNVSTLELGDSALYLCASGILAGGPHEQFFGPGTRLTVL.

The table lists this clonotype with a few counts. The genes are TRBV5-1 and TRBJ2-3, with 7 bases fitting TRBD2. V shed 5 bases and J 2 bases; nucleotides not matched to a gene: 5. Looked up from germline, CDR1 is SGHRS and CDR2 is YFSETQ. This CDR3 comprises 14 residues. For the CDR3, the DNA is TGCGCCAGCAGAGAGGGAGGGCCCACAGATACGCAGTATTTT. Translating gives CASREGGPTDTQYF.

This clonotype was seen more than once but under ten times. V and J are TRBV5-1 and TRBJ2-1; D possibly uses TRBD1 or TRBD2 (5 bases each). The CDR3 has 15 residues. The V end was cut by 4 bases, the J end by 8 bases, with 19 bases between. Germline loops: CDR1 SGHRS, CDR2 YFSETQ. CDR3 loop: CASSLITRGRDEQFF. The CDR3 DNA sequence: TGCGCCAGCAGCCTGATAACGAGGGGAAGGGATGAGCAGTTCTTC.

V gene TRBV25-1 combines with J gene TRBJ2-2; D is perhaps TRBD1 (5 bases). CDR1 and CDR2 (germline): MGHDK, SYGVNS. This CDR3 region has 15 residues. V lost 5 bases to trimming and J lost 1 base, with 11 bases between them. For the CDR3, the DNA is TGTGCCAGCAGTTCCCTAGACAGGAACACCGGGGAGCTGTTTTTT. This codes for CASSSLDRNTGELFF.

The table lists this clonotype with a few counts. The V call is TRBV5-1, the J call TRBJ2-1; D might be TRBD2 (5 bases). With 0 bases removed from V and 7 bases from J, the gap between germline ends came to 17 bases. CDR3 length equals 16 residues. Germline CDR1 and CDR2: SGHRS and YFSETQ. The CDR3, as DNA: TGCGCCAGCAGCTTGGTCGTGACGGGAATAGGGAATGAGCAGTTCTTC. This gives the protein CASSLVVTGIGNEQFF.

This clonotype has more than one count but fewer than ten. V and J are TRBV20-1 and TRBJ2-1; D may match TRBD1 or TRBD2 (5 bases each). Trimming removed 6 bases from V and 7 bases from J, with 22 bases in between. The germline V gene has CDR1 DFQATT and CDR2 SNEGSKA (reference sequence). The CDR3 runs 15 residues. CDR3 amino acids: CSAWGRGRRFNEQFF. The CDR3 DNA reads as TGCAGTGCATGGGGTCGGGGACGCCGCTTTAATGAGCAGTTCTTC.

This CDR3 is CASSLLGLADQETQYF. The CDR3 coding sequence is TGTGCCAGCAGTTTGTTGGGACTAGCGGACCAAGAGACCCAGTACTTC. The rearrangement uses TRBV27 and TRBJ2-5; 11 nucleotides align to TRBD2. V was clipped by 3 bases and J by 0 bases; unmatched bases: 3. Germline lookup yields CDR1 MNHEY and CDR2 SMNVEV (reference sequence). The CDR3 runs to 16 residues.

A few counts support this clonotype. The V gene is TRBV15, the J gene TRBJ2-5; tentative D call: TRBD2 (5 bases). Trimming removed 5 bases at V and 4 bases at J, with 14 bases between. The germline V gene has CDR1 LNHNV and CDR2 YYDKDF (reference sequence). The CDR3 is 14 residues long. In DNA, the CDR3 is TGTGCCACCAGCGGAAAACTAGAGTCAGAGACCCAGTACTTC. Protein product: CATSGKLESETQYF.

The chain couples TRBV11-1 to TRBJ2-1; D ambiguous. V was shortened by 0 bases and J by 0 bases, with 15 bases between the two germline ends. This CDR3 contains 18 residues. The germline CDR1 and CDR2 sequences are SGHAT and FQDESV (reference sequence). This CDR3 reads CASSLALNGLSSYNEQFF. CDR3 nucleotide sequence: TGTGCCAGCAGCTTAGCGCTAAACGGGCTAAGCTCCTACAATGAGCAGTTCTTC.

A few counts support this clonotype. The chain links TRBV12-3 or TRBV12-4 to TRBJ2-7; 7 bases are shared with TRBD1. This CDR3 has 16 amino acids. V lost 5 bases to trimming and J lost 0 bases; unmatched junction nucleotides: 10. The CDR3 sequence: CASSPSTGLISYEQYF. The CDR3 coding sequence is TGTGCCAGCAGTCCCTCGACAGGGTTAATCTCCTACGAGCAGTACTTC.